This T cell receptor beta chain stems from a study of neurological immune-mediated disorders. This clonotype was counted many times. Volunteers from a blood bank in Maryland, USA, made up the healthy controls. The sorted libraries started from about a million CD4+ or CD8+ T cells. With 2 bases removed from V and 5 bases from J, the gap between germline ends came to 12 bases. CDR3 length equals 14 residues. cDNA was made by 5'RACE with 10-nucleotide random UMIs. Sequencing runs each generated in excess of 180 million TCR-beta sequences derived from 15-18 subjects. MiXCR, applied by TCRdb to the 5' RACE reads, yields one record per CDR3 protein. The table lists tens of thousands of distinct CDR3 sequences, approximately 5.2% of them singletons.

The chain links TRBV12-3 or TRBV12-4 to TRBJ1-2; the D gene is possibly TRBD1 (6 bases). This clonotype was obtained from a woman in her fifties or sixties in good health. Sequencing used CD4+ T cells from blood. The CDR3 here is CASSLSGGGYGYTF. For the CDR3, the DNA is TGTGCCAGCAGTTTATCCGGAGGGGGTTATGGCTACACCTTC.